These 24 T cell receptor beta chains came from one sample sequenced in a study of shared clonotypes between healthy human individuals. Naive CD8 isolation took CD45RO-negative cells positively selected for CCR7 and excluded terminally differentiated effector memory CD45RA+ cells. The repertoire was sequenced with immunoSEQ multiplex PCR; TCRdb's copy has only in-frame clones and lacks some. The sample carries just over 2,000,000 clones, about 95% recorded once. The sample comprised naive CD8+ T cells sorted from blood. The receptors come from a man aged 18-30 years in good health.

This clone has only one observation. The chain recombines TRBV7-2 with TRBJ2-1; D ambiguous. The germline gives CDR1 SGHTA, CDR2 FQGNSA. V lost 1 base to trimming and J lost 5 bases, with 9 bases between them. The CDR3 is made up of 14 amino acids. Here the CDR3 reads CASSLDPGNNEQFF. CDR3 nucleotides: TGTGCCAGCAGCTTAGACCCAGGAAACAATGAGCAGTTCTTC. Together with reference TRBV7-2 and TRBJ2-1, the CDR3 gives the full variable domain: GAGVSQSPSNKVTEKGKDVELRCDPISGHTALYWYRQSLGQGLEFLIYFQGNSAPDKSGLPSDRFSAERTGGSVSTLTIQRTQQEDSAVYLCASSLDPGNNEQFFGPGTRLTVL.

The V and J genes are TRBV10-3 and TRBJ1-2; TRBD1 might be the D (5 bases). CDR1 is ENHRY, CDR2 SYGVKD, per germline. The germline V and J ends were trimmed by 4 bases and 7 bases, with 10 bases remaining between them. The CDR3 is 12 amino acids. The chain's CDR3 is CAISVGGGGYTF. The CDR3 region has the DNA TGTGCCATCAGTGTCGGTGGGGGTGGCTACACCTTC.

This clone was detected only once. The chain couples TRBV7-6 to TRBJ2-2, with 10 positions matching TRBD2. The V gene end was trimmed by 5 bases and the J gene end by 0 bases; junction bases not matched to a gene: 9. The length of the CDR3 is 18 residues. Germline assignment: CDR1 SGHVS and CDR2 FNYEAQ. The chain's CDR3 is CASSGPEREGANTGELFF. CDR3 sequence (DNA): TGTGCCAGCAGCGGCCCGGAGCGGGAGGGCGCGAACACCGGGGAGCTGTTTTTT.

J is TRBJ2-1 and V is TRBV6-5; no clear D gene. The V gene lost 0 bases and the J gene lost 3 bases, with 6 bases spanning the gap. The CDR3 length is 14 residues. The germline CDR1 and CDR2 sequences are MNHEY and SVGAGI. CDR3 sequence reads: CASSYSSLYNEQFF. Written as DNA, the CDR3 is TGTGCCAGCAGTTACTCGTCCCTCTACAATGAGCAGTTCTTC.

The chain employs TRBV5-6 and TRBJ1-2; D perhaps matches TRBD1 (5 bases). The CDR3 totals 12 residues. Germline V gene sequence: CDR1 SGHDT, CDR2 YYEEEE. V shed 4 bases and J shed 7 bases, with 11 bases lying between them. CDR3: CASSEGPLGYTF. CDR3 nucleotide sequence: TGTGCCAGCAGCGAGGGACCCCTTGGCTACACCTTC.

On this clone: The sample carries other DNA sequences with the same CDR3. The chain combines TRBV2 with TRBJ1-2; no clear D gene. V was trimmed by 3 bases and J by 4 bases, leaving 9 bases between them. The CDR3 extends over 13 amino acids. CDR1 and CDR2 (germline): SNHLY, FYNNEI. The CDR3 region is CASSEGGPYGYTF. The DNA of the CDR3 is TGTGCCAGCAGTGAGGGCGGCCCCTATGGCTACACCTTC.

The V gene is TRBV7-9, the J gene TRBJ2-4; no definite D call. V lost 5 bases and J lost 2, with 13 bases in between. Per the germline V gene, CDR1 is SEHNR and CDR2 is FQNEAQ (reference sequence). The CDR3 runs 15 residues. CDR3 sequence reads: CASSPEPATKNIQYF. The CDR3 DNA sequence: TGTGCCAGCAGCCCCGAACCCGCCACCAAAAACATTCAGTACTTC.

The chain links TRBV6-1 to TRBJ1-1; D is undetermined. V was pared by 4 bases and J by 8 bases, with 8 bases between. CDR3 length equals 11 residues. Germline V CDR1 and CDR2: MNHNS, SASEGT. This chain's CDR3 is CASSGVGEAFF. CDR3 DNA sequence: TGTGCCAGCAGTGGCGTGGGGGAAGCTTTCTTT.

The sample holds one count of this clone. The gene calls are TRBV9 and TRBJ2-5, with D maybe TRBD2 (6 bases). With 0 bases removed from V and 2 bases from J, the gap between germline ends came to 20 bases. The CDR3 spans 18 residues. Germline CDR1 reads SGDLS; CDR2 reads YYNGEE. CDR3 protein: CASSVEGMGSGYQETQYF. The CDR3 nucleotides read TGTGCCAGCAGCGTAGAGGGGATGGGTAGCGGATATCAAGAGACCCAGTACTTC.

This clone was seen a single time. The chain uses TRBV13 and TRBJ1-6; no firm D call. Germline V gene sequence: CDR1 PRHDT, CDR2 FYEKMQ (reference sequence). The V end lost 1 base, the J end lost 3 bases, and 7 bases lay between the germline ends. The CDR3 totals 15 residues. Here the CDR3 reads CASSLESDYNSPLHF. In DNA, the CDR3 is TGTGCCAGCAGCTTAGAGAGCGACTATAATTCACCCCTCCACTTT.

The V call is TRBV5-6, the J call TRBJ1-1, with 12 bases lining up with TRBD1. Looked up from germline, CDR1 is SGHDT and CDR2 is YYEEEE. The CDR3 is 13 residues long. Trimming took 7 bases from V and 4 from J; bases not matched to a gene: 2. CDR3 protein: CASEGQGATEAFF. In DNA form, the CDR3 reads TGTGCCAGCGAGGGACAGGGGGCCACTGAAGCTTTCTTT.

The chain combines TRBV9 with TRBJ2-7, with TRBD2 matching 9 bases. The ends lost 0 bases at V and 3 bases at J; junction bases unmatched: 4. Germline V lookup: CDR1 SGDLS, CDR2 YYNGEE. The CDR3 is 15 residues long. CDR3 amino acids: CASSVGSGGNYEQYF. The DNA for the CDR3 is TGTGCCAGCAGCGTAGGGAGCGGGGGGAACTACGAGCAGTACTTC.

The V gene is TRBV2, the J gene TRBJ2-7; maybe TRBD2 (5 bases). Per germline, CDR1 SNHLY and CDR2 FYNNEI. V lost 6 bases to trimming and J lost 2 bases, with 17 bases between them. The CDR3 has 15 residues. CDR3 nucleotides: TGTGCCAGCAGGGATAGCGAGCGGCTAACCTACGAGCAGTACTTC. It specifies CASRDSERLTYEQYF.

The chain uses TRBV5-1 and TRBJ2-1; D ambiguous. V lost 0 bases and J lost 7, with 8 bases in between. The CDR3 runs 13 residues. From germline, CDR1 is SGHRS and CDR2 YFSETQ. DNA for the CDR3: TGCGCCAGCAGCTTGGACAGCCCGAATGAGCAGTTCTTC. Its protein is CASSLDSPNEQFF.

The J gene is TRBJ2-1, the V gene TRBV11-2, with TRBD2 as a possible D gene (6 bases). The germline V gene encodes CDR1 SGHAT and CDR2 FQNNGV. CDR3 length: 13 residues. Trimming left V 5 bases short and J 7 bases short, with 12 bases between. The CDR3 region has the DNA TGTGCCAGCAGCCCAGGGACTGAGAATGAGCAGTTCTTC. Encoded protein: CASSPGTENEQFF.

The chain joins TRBV7-2 to TRBJ2-5; 11 nucleotides agree with TRBD2. Germline CDR1 SGHTA, CDR2 FQGNSA. This CDR3 has 15 amino acids. The junction had 6 bases not matched to a gene; V was cut back by 4 bases and J by 5 bases. The CDR3 reads CASSSGSGGAETQYF. DNA of the CDR3: TGTGCCAGCAGCTCTGGTAGCGGGGGGGCTGAGACCCAGTACTTC.

The count of this clone is one. The J gene is TRBJ2-5, the V gene TRBV6-5, with D hard to call. With 0 bases removed from V and 3 bases from J, the gap between germline ends came to 11 bases. The CDR3 is 15 amino acids. CDR1 and CDR2 (germline): MNHEY, SVGAGI. CDR3 in amino acids: CASSYSERPEETQYF. Written as DNA, the CDR3 is TGTGCCAGCAGTTACTCGGAAAGGCCCGAAGAGACCCAGTACTTC.

The chain has TRBV18 and TRBJ2-7; 9 bases agree with TRBD1. Unmatched junction bases numbered 10, after V lost 6 bases and J lost 4 bases. This CDR3 region has 15 residues. CDR1 and CDR2 from the germline V gene are KGHSH and LQKENI. The CDR3: CASSLRDREWYEQYF. CDR3 coding DNA: TGTGCCAGCTCTCTCCGGGACAGGGAGTGGTACGAGCAGTACTTC.

This clone was counted once. This specimen includes other DNA sequences encoding the same CDR3. This sequence joins TRBV27 and TRBJ2-7, with a weak D call TRBD2 (5 bases). The CDR3 length is 13 residues. V was cut by 3 bases and J by 2 bases, with 8 bases left in between. Germline CDR1 reads MNHEY; CDR2 reads SMNVEV (reference sequence). CDR3 nucleotide sequence: TGTGCCAGCAGTTTGGACTCAACCTACGAGCAGTACTTC. Translated: CASSLDSTYEQYF.

With regard to this clone: This sample also contains other DNA sequences that code for the same CDR3. The V and J genes are TRBV6-5 and TRBJ2-3; 7 nucleotides align to TRBD1. CDR3 size: 15 residues. Germline lookup yields CDR1 MNHEY and CDR2 SVGAGI. V shed 2 bases, J shed 2 bases, and the junction held 4 bases outside the gene matches. The CDR3 coding sequence is TGTGCCAGCAGTTACACAGGGGCCAACACAGATACGCAGTATTTT. Its protein is CASSYTGANTDTQYF.

V usage is TRBV4-1 and J usage is TRBJ1-4; D unresolved. The CDR3 is 16 residues long. CDR1 and CDR2 (germline): MGHRA, YSYEKL. V lost 0 bases and J 5 bases, leaving 13 bases between the germline ends. The CDR3 loop reads CASSQEPGNPNEKLFF. CDR3 sequence (DNA): TGCGCCAGCAGCCAAGAACCCGGGAACCCAAATGAAAAACTGTTTTTT.

This chain links TRBV19 with TRBJ2-1, with 7 bases matching TRBD1. The CDR3 runs 15 residues. The germline gives CDR1 LNHDA, CDR2 SQIVND (reference sequence). The V and J ends lost 1 base and 8 bases, in that order; junction bases with no gene match: 8. The CDR3 DNA reads as TGTGCCAGTAGTATAGCCCCGACAGGGTCGTATGAGCAGTTCTTC. It specifies CASSIAPTGSYEQFF.

V is TRBV4-1 and J is TRBJ2-7; TRBD2 matches at 7 bases. J gave up 6 bases and V 0 bases, and 11 bases lay outside the gene matches. This CDR3 spans 16 amino acids. The germline V gene encodes CDR1 MGHRA and CDR2 YSYEKL. This chain's CDR3 is CASSQDREAEDGEQYF. CDR3 in DNA: TGCGCCAGCAGCCAAGATCGGGAGGCCGAGGATGGCGAGCAGTACTTC.

The chain employs TRBV27 and TRBJ2-3; the match to TRBD1 covers 8 bases. Germline V lookup: CDR1 MNHEY, CDR2 SMNVEV (reference sequence). After removal of 8 bases from V and 0 bases from J, the junction contained 7 bases not matched to a gene. The CDR3 contains 15 residues. CDR3 nucleotide sequence: TGTGCCAGCCGCTGGACAGGGCCTAGCACAGATACGCAGTATTTT. Translation: CASRWTGPSTDTQYF.